Presented here are 4 T cell receptor beta chains from one specimen sequenced in a study of blood T cell repertoires in COVID-19. TCRdb's copy holds only in-frame clones and misses some; the assay was immunoSEQ multiplex PCR. The sample records 95,000 to 150,000 clones, around 74% being singletons. Sequencing was carried out using peripheral blood. All receptors derive from a man aged 60-69 years with acute or convalescent COVID-19.

V gene TRBV30 combines with J gene TRBJ2-2; no clear D. Germline V gene data show CDR1 as GTSNPN and CDR2 as SVGIG (reference sequence). V lost 5 bases and J 2 bases, leaving 6 bases between the germline ends. This CDR3 spans 12 amino acids. DNA for the CDR3: TGTGCCTGGCCCCGTAACACCGGGGAGCTGTTTTTT. This encodes CAWPRNTGELFF.

The rearrangement uses TRBV19 and TRBJ1-2, with D possibly being TRBD1 (6 bases). Trimming pared 2 bases from V and 6 bases from J, leaving 19 bases between. Per the germline V gene, CDR1 is LNHDA and CDR2 is SQIVND (reference sequence). This CDR3 region has 16 residues. The CDR3 DNA is TGTGCCAGTAGTATAATGACCCCCCAGGGGCCAAATGGCTACACCTTC. Its translation: CASSIMTPQGPNGYTF.

The chain is built from TRBV30 and TRBJ1-6; perhaps TRBD1 as D (5 bases). Germline V gives CDR1 GTSNPN, CDR2 SVGIG (reference sequence). The CDR3 runs 14 residues. The V end was cut by 0 bases, the J end by 8 bases, with 11 bases between. The CDR3 protein is CAWSVPPGDSPLHF. The CDR3 DNA is TGTGCCTGGAGTGTACCCCCGGGGGATTCACCCCTCCACTTT.

This clone was recorded a few times. The chain couples TRBV27 to TRBJ2-5, with D unclear. Germline CDR1 MNHEY, CDR2 SMNVEV (reference sequence). This CDR3 contains 17 residues. V dropped 6 bases and J dropped 2 bases, with 22 bases sitting between them. This CDR3 reads CASSPSLLAVLQETQYF. The CDR3 DNA is TGTGCCAGCAGCCCCTCCCTATTGGCGGTCTTACAAGAGACCCAGTACTTC.